The next 9 T cell receptor beta chains were all read from a single sample in a study of monozygotic twins with inflammatory bowel disease. Reprocessing the 5' RACE reads, TCRdb reports a single entry for every CDR3 protein and omits DNA. This sample lists 160,000 or so distinct CDR3 sequences; its ten largest clones have approximately 2.4%. Sequenced input: blood. The source of these receptors is a human donor with ulcerative colitis or Crohn's disease, or a healthy co-twin of an affected twin (not recorded which).

J is TRBJ2-1 and V is TRBV7-9; without DNA, the TCRdb call of TRBD2 cannot be checked. The CDR3 contains 15 residues. CDR1 is SEHNR and CDR2 is FQNEAQ in the germline V gene (reference sequence). The CDR3 region is CASSLSGSGYNEQFF.

The rearrangement uses TRBV12-3 or TRBV12-4 and TRBJ1-5; TCRdb gives TRBD1 as the D gene, but with no DNA this cannot be confirmed. The CDR3 extends over 14 amino acids. The CDR3: CASSPSTGGQPQHF.

The V gene is TRBV18, the J gene TRBJ1-1. Germline CDR1 and CDR2: KGHSH and LQKENI. The CDR3 has 15 residues. CDR3 loop: CASSPSADRNTEAFF.

The gene calls are TRBV7-9 and TRBJ1-4; the D gene TCRdb calls, TRBD1, cannot be checked with no DNA. Germline lookup yields CDR1 SEHNR and CDR2 FQNEAQ (reference sequence). CDR3 length: 12 amino acids. The CDR3 sequence is CASSLEDRDMIF.

The genes are TRBV4-2 and TRBJ2-1; TCRdb's D call of TRBD2 is untestable without DNA. This CDR3 has 15 residues. The germline gives CDR1 LGHNA, CDR2 YNFKEQ. CDR3 in amino acids: CASSDRDYPYNEQFF.

The chain has TRBV12-3 or TRBV12-4 and TRBJ1-3; TCRdb designates TRBD1, a call that cannot be tested without DNA. The CDR3 spans 18 residues. The CDR3 loop is CASSDVEGQGTSGNTIYF.

The V gene is TRBV7-2, the J gene TRBJ2-2; the TCRdb D gene call, TRBD2, has no DNA to confirm it. Germline loops: CDR1 SGHTA, CDR2 FQGNSA. The CDR3 totals 14 residues. CDR3: CASSPRLVSGELFF.

V is TRBV7-9 and J is TRBJ1-1; TCRdb's assignment of TRBD1 cannot be checked, as there is no DNA. The CDR3 totals 15 residues. Germline loops: CDR1 SEHNR, CDR2 FQNEAQ (reference sequence). CDR3 sequence: CASSLGGHSNTEAFF.

The chain uses TRBV19 and TRBJ1-4; no DNA is available, so the TRBD1 call from TCRdb remains unchecked. The germline CDR1 and CDR2 sequences are LNHDA and SQIVND (reference sequence). The CDR3 is 16 amino acids. This CDR3 is CASSPRVGQGHEKLFF.